This TCR beta chain was obtained from a study of blood T cell repertoires in COVID-19. Turning to the study itself: Italy, Spain and the United States were the sources of the convalescent and acute COVID-19 samples. PBMCs, B-cell-depleted T cells, or T cells were the source of the cDNA or gDNA that made up the material.

Authors' analysis steps: Reference gene primer amplification gave estimated nucleated cell counts. Only in-frame clones appear in the TCRdb table, and some are missing; sequencing was by immunoSEQ multiplex PCR. V and J calls and clone size are those listed in that table; D and trimming were worked out from the DNA. Here the sample spans around 190,000 clones, about 80% being singletons. V was pared by 6 bases and J by 3 bases, with 11 bases between. This CDR3 comprises 13 residues. Germline loops: CDR1 WNHNN, CDR2 SYGVQD (reference sequence). Sequenced material: peripheral blood. The receptor was isolated from a man aged 60-69 years with acute or convalescent COVID-19. This sequence joins TRBV10-1 and TRBJ1-2; no clear D. Here the CDR3 reads CASSAEVDYGYTF. CDR3 coding DNA: TGCGCCAGCAGCGCCGAAGTAGACTATGGCTACACCTTC.